This T cell receptor beta chain is from a study of molecular identifiers for immune sequencing clone quantification. Study findings and constraints: Amid about a million naive cells, spiked Jurkat TCR RNA from one cell was reportedly still detectable.

The V gene lost 5 bases and the J gene lost 0 bases, with 14 bases spanning the gap. The CDR3 is made up of 15 amino acids. CDR1 SGHTA and CDR2 FQGNSA come from the germline V gene. This clonotype was counted many times. Antigen specificity is unknown. Using 10%, 30% or 50% RNA, naive CD8 libraries were derived from roughly 20,000 to 1,000,000 sorted cells. Listed TCR primers and previously described methods were used for bulk TCR libraries. TCRdb recomputed calls from the PCR reads with MiXCR, one row per CDR3 protein. The sample yields roughly 71,000 distinct CDR3 sequences, 18% seen once. The sequence was obtained from a human donor in good health. Some libraries in this study had Jurkat cell RNA spiked in. The rearrangement links TRBV7-2 to TRBJ2-7; D gene uncertain. The specimen sequenced was naive CD8+ T cells from blood, with Jurkat cell RNA spiked in. The subset here: FACS-sorted CD8+CD4-CCR7+CD45RA+ naive T cells. This CDR3 reads CASSTYSTGSYEQYF. In DNA, the CDR3 is TGTGCCAGCAGCACATATTCCACCGGCTCCTACGAGCAGTACTTC. Combining the CDR3 with reference TRBV7-2 and TRBJ2-7 gives the whole variable domain GAGVSQSPSNKVTEKGKDVELRCDPISGHTALYWYRQSLGQGLEFLIYFQGNSAPDKSGLPSDRFSAERTGGSVSTLTIQRTQQEDSAVYLCASSTYSTGSYEQYFGPGTRLTVT.